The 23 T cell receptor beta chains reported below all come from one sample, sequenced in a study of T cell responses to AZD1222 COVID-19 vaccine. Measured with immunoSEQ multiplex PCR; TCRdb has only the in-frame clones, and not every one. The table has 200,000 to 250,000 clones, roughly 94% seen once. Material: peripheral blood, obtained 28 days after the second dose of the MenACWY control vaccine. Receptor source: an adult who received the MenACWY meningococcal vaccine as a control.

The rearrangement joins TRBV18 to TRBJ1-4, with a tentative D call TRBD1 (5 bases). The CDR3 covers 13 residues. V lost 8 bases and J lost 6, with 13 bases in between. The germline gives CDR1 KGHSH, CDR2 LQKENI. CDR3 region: CASQRQGDEKLFF. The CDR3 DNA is TGTGCCAGCCAAAGGCAGGGCGATGAAAAACTGTTTTTT.

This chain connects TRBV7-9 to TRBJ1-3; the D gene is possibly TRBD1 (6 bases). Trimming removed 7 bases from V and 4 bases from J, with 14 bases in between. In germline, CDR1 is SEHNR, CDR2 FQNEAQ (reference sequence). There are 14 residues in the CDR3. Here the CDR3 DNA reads TGTGCCAGCACCCAGGCAGGGGAAGGAAACACCATATATTTT. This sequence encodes CASTQAGEGNTIYF.

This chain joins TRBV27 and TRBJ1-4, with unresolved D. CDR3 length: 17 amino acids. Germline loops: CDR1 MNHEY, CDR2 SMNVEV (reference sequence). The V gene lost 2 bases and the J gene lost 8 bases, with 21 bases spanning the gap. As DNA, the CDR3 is TGTGCCAGCAGTTTAGGCAGCCTCACTAATCGCGGGGAAAAACTGTTTTTT. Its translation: CASSLGSLTNRGEKLFF.

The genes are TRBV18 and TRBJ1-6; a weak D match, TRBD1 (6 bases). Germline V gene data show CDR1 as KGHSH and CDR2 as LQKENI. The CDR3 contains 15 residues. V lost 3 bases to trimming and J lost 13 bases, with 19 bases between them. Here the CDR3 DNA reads TGTGCCAGCTCACCCCGGGACACTGCAGAGGGTCCCCTCCACTTT. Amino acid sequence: CASSPRDTAEGPLHF.

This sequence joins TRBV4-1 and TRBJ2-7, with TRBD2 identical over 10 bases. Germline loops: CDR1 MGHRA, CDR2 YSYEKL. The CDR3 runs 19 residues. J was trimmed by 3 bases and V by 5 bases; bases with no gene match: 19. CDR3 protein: CASSLKLAGLALDIYEQYF. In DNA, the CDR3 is TGCGCCAGCAGCTTAAAGCTCGCGGGACTAGCGCTTGACATCTACGAGCAGTACTTC.

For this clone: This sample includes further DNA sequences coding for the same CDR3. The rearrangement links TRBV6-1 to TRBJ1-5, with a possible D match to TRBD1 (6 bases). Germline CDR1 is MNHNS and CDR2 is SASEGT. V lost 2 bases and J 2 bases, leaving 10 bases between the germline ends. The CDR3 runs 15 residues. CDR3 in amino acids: CASSEIGGGNQPQHF. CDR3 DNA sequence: TGTGCCAGCAGTGAAATAGGGGGAGGCAATCAGCCCCAGCATTTT.

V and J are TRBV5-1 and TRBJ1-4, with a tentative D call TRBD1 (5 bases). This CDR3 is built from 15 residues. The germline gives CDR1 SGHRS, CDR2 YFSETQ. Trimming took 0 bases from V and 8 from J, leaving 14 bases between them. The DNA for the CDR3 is TGCGCCAGCAGCTTGGAGTGGCGGGGGAGAGAAAAACTGTTTTTT. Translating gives CASSLEWRGREKLFF.

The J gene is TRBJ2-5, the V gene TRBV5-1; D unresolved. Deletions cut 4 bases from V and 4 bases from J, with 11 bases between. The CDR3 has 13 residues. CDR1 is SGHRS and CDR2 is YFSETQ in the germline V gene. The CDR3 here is CASSPEGIETQYF. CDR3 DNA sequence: TGCGCCAGCAGCCCGGAAGGTATAGAGACCCAGTACTTC.

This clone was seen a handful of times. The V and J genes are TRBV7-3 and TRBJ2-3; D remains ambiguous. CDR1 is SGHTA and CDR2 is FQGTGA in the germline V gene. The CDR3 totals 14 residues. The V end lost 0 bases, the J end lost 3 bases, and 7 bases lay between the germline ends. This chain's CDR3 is CASSLTGETDTQYF. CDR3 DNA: TGTGCCAGCAGCTTAACGGGTGAGACAGATACGCAGTATTTT. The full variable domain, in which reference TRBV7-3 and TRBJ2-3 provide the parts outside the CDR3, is GAGVSQTPSNKVTEKGKYVELRCDPISGHTALYWYRQSLGQGPEFLIYFQGTGAADDSGLPNDRFFAVRPEGSVSTLKIQRTERGDSAVYLCASSLTGETDTQYFGPGTRLTVL.

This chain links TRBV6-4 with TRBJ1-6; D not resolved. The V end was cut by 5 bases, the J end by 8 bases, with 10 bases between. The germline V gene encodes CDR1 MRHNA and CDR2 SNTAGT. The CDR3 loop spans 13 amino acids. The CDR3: CASSQRGDSPLHF. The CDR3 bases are TGTGCCAGCAGTCAACGGGGAGATTCACCCCTCCACTTT.

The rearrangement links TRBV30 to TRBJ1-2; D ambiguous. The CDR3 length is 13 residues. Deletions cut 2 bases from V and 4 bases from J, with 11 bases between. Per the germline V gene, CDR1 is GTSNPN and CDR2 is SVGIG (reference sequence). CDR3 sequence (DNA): TGTGCCTGGAGTCTGGGTGTCGGCTATGGCTACACCTTC. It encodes CAWSLGVGYGYTF.

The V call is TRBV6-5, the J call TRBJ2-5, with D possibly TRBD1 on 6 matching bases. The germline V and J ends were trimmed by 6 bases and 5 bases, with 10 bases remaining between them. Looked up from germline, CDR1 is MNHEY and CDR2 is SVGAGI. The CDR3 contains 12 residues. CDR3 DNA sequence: TGTGCCAGCAGAGACACAGGGGAGACCCAGTACTTC. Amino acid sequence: CASRDTGETQYF.

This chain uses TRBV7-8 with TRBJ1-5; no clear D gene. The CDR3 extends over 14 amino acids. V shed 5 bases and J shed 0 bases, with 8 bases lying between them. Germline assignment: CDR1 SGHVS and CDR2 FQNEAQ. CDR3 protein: CASSPSNSNQPQHF. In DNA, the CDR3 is TGTGCCAGCAGCCCGAGTAATAGCAATCAGCCCCAGCATTTT.

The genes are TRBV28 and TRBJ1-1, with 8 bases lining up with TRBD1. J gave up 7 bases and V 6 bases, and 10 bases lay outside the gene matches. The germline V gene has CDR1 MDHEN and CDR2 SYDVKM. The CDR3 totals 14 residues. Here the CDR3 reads CASRETGTGGEAFF. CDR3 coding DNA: TGTGCCAGCAGAGAGACAGGGACAGGAGGTGAAGCTTTCTTT.

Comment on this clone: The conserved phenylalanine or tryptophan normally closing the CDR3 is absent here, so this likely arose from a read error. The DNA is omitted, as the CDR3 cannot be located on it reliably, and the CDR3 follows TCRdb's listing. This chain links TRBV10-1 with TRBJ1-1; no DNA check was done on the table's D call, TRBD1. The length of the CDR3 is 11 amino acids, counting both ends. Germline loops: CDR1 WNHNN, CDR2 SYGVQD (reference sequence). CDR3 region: CASTGTHKSGV.

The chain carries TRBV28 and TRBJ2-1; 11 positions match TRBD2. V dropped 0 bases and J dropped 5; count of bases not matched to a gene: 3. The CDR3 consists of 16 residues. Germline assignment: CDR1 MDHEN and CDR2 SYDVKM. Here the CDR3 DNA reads TGTGCCAGCAGTTTATGGGGACTAGCGGAAAACAATGAGCAGTTCTTC. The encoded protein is CASSLWGLAENNEQFF.

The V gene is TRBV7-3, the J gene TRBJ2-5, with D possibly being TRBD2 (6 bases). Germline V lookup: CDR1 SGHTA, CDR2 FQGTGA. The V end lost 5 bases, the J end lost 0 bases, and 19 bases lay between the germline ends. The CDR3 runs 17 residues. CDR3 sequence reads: CASSPGGAGPYQETQYF. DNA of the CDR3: TGTGCCAGCAGCCCCGGTGGAGCGGGCCCGTACCAAGAGACCCAGTACTTC.

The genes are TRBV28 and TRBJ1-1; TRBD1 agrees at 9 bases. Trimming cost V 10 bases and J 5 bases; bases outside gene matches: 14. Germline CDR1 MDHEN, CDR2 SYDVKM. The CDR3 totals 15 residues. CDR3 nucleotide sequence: TGTGCCACAACAACGCGGGGACAGGGAGGAACTGAAGCTTTCTTT. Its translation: CATTTRGQGGTEAFF.

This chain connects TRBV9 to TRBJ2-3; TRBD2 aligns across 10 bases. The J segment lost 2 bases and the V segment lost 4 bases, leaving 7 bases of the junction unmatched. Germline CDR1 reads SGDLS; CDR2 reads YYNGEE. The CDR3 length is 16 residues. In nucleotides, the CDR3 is TGTGCCAGCAGCCCGAAAGCGGGGGGGCCCACAGATACGCAGTATTTT. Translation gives CASSPKAGGPTDTQYF.

The CDR3 region is CASSSGSTDTQYF. The CDR3 DNA reads TGTGCCAGCAGTTCGGGGAGCACAGATACGCAGTATTTT. The rearrangement uses TRBV27 and TRBJ2-3; D might be TRBD2 (5 bases). Germline-derived CDR1 and CDR2 are MNHEY and SMNVEV (reference sequence). This CDR3 region has 13 residues. V was pared by 4 bases and J by 0 bases, with 5 bases between.

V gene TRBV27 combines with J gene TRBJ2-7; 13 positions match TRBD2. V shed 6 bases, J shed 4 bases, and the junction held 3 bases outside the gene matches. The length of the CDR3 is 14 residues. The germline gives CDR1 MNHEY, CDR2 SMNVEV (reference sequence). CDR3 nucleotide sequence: TGTGCCAGCAGGAGGGGACTAGCGGGATACGAGCAGTACTTC. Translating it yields CASRRGLAGYEQYF.

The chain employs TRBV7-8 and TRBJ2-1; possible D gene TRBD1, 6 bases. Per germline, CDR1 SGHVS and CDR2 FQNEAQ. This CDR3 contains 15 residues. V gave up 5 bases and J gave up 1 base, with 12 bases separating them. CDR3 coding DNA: TGTGCCAGCAGCCTAGAGGACAGTTCCTACAATGAGCAGTTCTTC. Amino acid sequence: CASSLEDSSYNEQFF.

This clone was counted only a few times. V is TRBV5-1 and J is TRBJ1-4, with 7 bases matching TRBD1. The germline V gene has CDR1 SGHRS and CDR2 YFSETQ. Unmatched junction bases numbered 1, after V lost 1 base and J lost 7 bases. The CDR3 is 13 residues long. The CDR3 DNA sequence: TGCGCCAGCAGCTTGTCAGGGGGTGAAAAACTGTTTTTT. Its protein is CASSLSGGEKLFF.